What follows are 28 T cell receptor beta chains derived from one specimen sequenced in a study of cytomegalovirus exposure and HLA in healthy donors. The protocol was immunoSEQ multiplex PCR, while the TCRdb copy is restricted to in-frame clones and leaves out a portion. The sample records under 150,000 clones, around 89% being singletons. The sequenced material came from PBMCs. These receptors originate from a woman between 18 and 29 years old in good health and CMV-seropositive.

In its sample, this clone was seen once. CDR3 nucleotides: TGCGCCAGCAGCCAAGATCATTCGTGGAGGTTGAATGAGCAGTTCTTC. This translates into CASSQDHSWRLNEQFF. The chain couples TRBV4-3 to TRBJ2-1, with D tentatively TRBD2 (5 bases). Germline V gene lookup returns CDR1 LGHNA and CDR2 YSLEER. Trimming removed 0 bases at V and 7 bases at J, with 16 bases between. CDR3 length: 16 residues.

V is TRBV5-4 and J is TRBJ2-2, with 12 bases matching TRBD2. The junction had 9 bases not matched to a gene; V was cut back by 5 bases and J by 7 bases. This CDR3 comprises 16 residues. CDR1 and CDR2 from the germline V gene are SGHNT and YYREEE (reference sequence). CDR3 protein: CASSPWTSGANGELFF. DNA for the CDR3: TGTGCCAGCAGTCCCTGGACTAGCGGGGCCAACGGGGAGCTGTTTTTT.

The V and J genes are TRBV6-1 and TRBJ1-1; D is unresolved. The CDR3 contains 13 residues. V lost 5 bases to trimming and J lost 0 bases, with 7 bases between them. Germline loops: CDR1 MNHNS, CDR2 SASEGT. The CDR3: CASSPQMNTEAFF. The CDR3 DNA is TGTGCCAGCAGTCCCCAGATGAACACTGAAGCTTTCTTT.

The rearrangement links TRBV2 to TRBJ2-2; D might be TRBD1 (6 bases). The CDR3 runs to 15 residues. Trimming pared 1 base from V and 7 bases from J, leaving 13 bases between. From germline, CDR1 is SNHLY and CDR2 FYNNEI. The CDR3 DNA is TGTGCCAGCAGTGAAGGCAGTTACAGGGACGGGGAGCTGTTTTTT. Translating it yields CASSEGSYRDGELFF.

Turning to this clone: Sequence at one end of the junction differs from germline and may be a read error. The V and J genes are TRBV7-7 and TRBJ2-5; D perhaps matches TRBD1 (6 bases). In germline, CDR1 is SSHAT, CDR2 FNYEAQ (reference sequence). CDR3 size: 15 residues. In nucleotides, the CDR3 is TGTGCTAGCAGCGAGCATTTAGGGGGTCAAGAGACCCAGTACTTC. Translation gives CASSEHLGGQETQYF. The full variable domain, rest sourced from reference TRBV7-7 and TRBJ2-5, is GAGVSQSPRYKVTKRGQDVTLRCDPISSHATLYWYQQALGQGPEFLTYFNYEAQPDKSGLPSDRFSAERPEGSISTLTIQRTEQRDSAMYRCASSEHLGGQETQYFGPGTRLLVL.

The gene calls are TRBV6-1 and TRBJ1-1, with D possibly matching TRBD1 (5 bases). V lost 3 bases and J lost 2, with 16 bases in between. This CDR3 spans 16 amino acids. Germline CDR1 is MNHNS and CDR2 is SASEGT. The CDR3 DNA reads TGTGCCAGCAGTGATATAGCGGGGGTCGGAAACACTGAAGCTTTCTTT. Its protein product is CASSDIAGVGNTEAFF.

The J gene is TRBJ2-1, the V gene TRBV5-6, with TRBD2 identical over 7 bases. The trim removed 0 bases at V and 7 bases at J, leaving 4 bases unmatched. The CDR3 totals 14 residues. CDR1 and CDR2 from the germline V gene are SGHDT and YYEEEE. CDR3: CASSLGAGLNEQFF. The CDR3 bases are TGTGCCAGCAGCTTGGGAGCGGGGCTGAATGAGCAGTTCTTC. Drawing the rest from reference TRBV5-6 and TRBJ2-1, the complete variable domain is DAGVTQSPTHLIKTRGQQVTLRCSPKSGHDTVSWYQQALGQGPQFIFQYYEEEERQRGNFPDRFSGHQFPNYSSELNVNALLLGDSALYLCASSLGAGLNEQFFGPGTRLTVL.

The gene calls are TRBV18 and TRBJ1-1; possibly TRBD1 for D (6 bases). Germline CDR1 and CDR2: KGHSH and LQKENI. The CDR3 length is 15 residues. Deletions cut 3 bases from V and 2 bases from J, with 13 bases between. CDR3 sequence (DNA): TGTGCCAGCTCACCGGCAGGGGTTCTCAACACTGAAGCTTTCTTT. This codes for CASSPAGVLNTEAFF.

The genes are TRBV5-4 and TRBJ1-1; weak D call: TRBD1 (6 bases). V lost 5 bases to trimming and J lost 7 bases, with 18 bases between them. The CDR3 spans 14 residues. Germline loops: CDR1 SGHNT, CDR2 YYREEE (reference sequence). The CDR3 loop is CASRSQGGDLEAFF. The DNA for the CDR3 is TGTGCCAGCAGGTCACAGGGAGGGGACCTTGAAGCTTTCTTT.

This chain uses TRBV10-3 with TRBJ1-2, with TRBD1 identical over 7 bases. Germline CDR1 and CDR2: ENHRY and SYGVKD. Losses at the gene ends were 3 bases for V and 4 bases for J; bases not matched to a gene: 2. The CDR3 is 13 amino acids. CDR3 in amino acids: CAISEQGIYGYTF. For the CDR3, the DNA is TGTGCCATCAGTGAACAGGGGATCTATGGCTACACCTTC.

The chain joins TRBV25-1 to TRBJ2-7; 7 positions agree with TRBD1. Germline-derived CDR1 and CDR2 are MGHDK and SYGVNS. Losses at the gene ends were 5 bases for V and 1 base for J; bases not matched to a gene: 11. The CDR3 totals 16 residues. The CDR3 sequence is CASSPRDSPRSYEQYF. The CDR3 DNA is TGTGCCAGCAGTCCTCGGGACAGCCCCCGGTCCTACGAGCAGTACTTC.

This clone was counted between two and nine times. The J gene is TRBJ2-2, the V gene TRBV6-1, with a tentative D call TRBD1 (6 bases). V was cut by 7 bases and J by 7 bases, with 13 bases left in between. The CDR3 sequence is 13 residues long. Looked up from germline, CDR1 is MNHNS and CDR2 is SASEGT. The CDR3 DNA is TGTGCCAGCAACTCAGGGGCCATCGGGGAGCTGTTTTTT. Its protein product is CASNSGAIGELFF.

J is TRBJ2-1 and V is TRBV2; 8 nucleotides agree with TRBD1. The V gene's germline CDR1 is SNHLY and CDR2 FYNNEI. Losses at the gene ends were 6 bases for V and 0 bases for J; bases not matched to a gene: 4. The CDR3 sequence is 15 residues long. The CDR3 sequence is CASRDDRGSYNEQFF. The CDR3 DNA reads TGTGCCAGCAGAGACGACAGGGGCTCCTACAATGAGCAGTTCTTC.

The chain is built from TRBV28 and TRBJ1-2; 8 positions match TRBD1. The CDR3 has 13 amino acids. Germline V gene sequence: CDR1 MDHEN, CDR2 SYDVKM. V dropped 3 bases and J dropped 4; count of bases not matched to a gene: 1. The CDR3 coding sequence is TGTGCCAGCAGTTTCGGGACAGGCTATGGCTACACCTTC. Residues: CASSFGTGYGYTF.

This chain connects TRBV2 to TRBJ2-3, with no clear D. The CDR3 is 13 amino acids. The germline gives CDR1 SNHLY, CDR2 FYNNEI. V was cut by 8 bases and J by 5 bases, with 14 bases left in between. CDR3 nucleotides: TGTGCCAGCCTTAGACATGTTGGAGATACGCAGTATTTT. Protein: CASLRHVGDTQYF.

The CDR3 reads CASTTMTGLGTEAFF. CDR3 DNA: TGCGCCAGCACCACGATGACAGGGTTGGGCACTGAAGCTTTCTTT. This sequence joins TRBV5-1 and TRBJ1-1; TRBD1 aligns across 7 bases. The CDR3 loop spans 15 amino acids. V lost 6 bases to trimming and J lost 4 bases; unmatched junction nucleotides: 12. Germline V gene sequence: CDR1 SGHRS, CDR2 YFSETQ.

This chain uses TRBV6-6 with TRBJ2-7, with D perhaps TRBD2 (6 bases). CDR3 length: 16 amino acids. The V end was cut by 4 bases, the J end by 4 bases, with 20 bases between. Looked up from germline, CDR1 is MNHNY and CDR2 is SVGAGI (reference sequence). The CDR3: CASSSGTPREVYEQYF. DNA of the CDR3: TGTGCCAGCAGTTCTGGGACTCCTAGGGAGGTGTACGAGCAGTACTTC.

This clone was seen once. The rearrangement uses TRBV30 and TRBJ1-5, with TRBD1 matching over 9 bases. This CDR3 spans 14 amino acids. V lost 1 base and J lost 7; bases outside the gene matches: 5. Germline V CDR1 and CDR2: GTSNPN, SVGIG (reference sequence). The DNA of the CDR3 is TGTGCCTGGAGTGCAACAGGGGGCGGGCAGCCCCAGCATTTT. This gives the protein CAWSATGGGQPQHF.

V gene TRBV7-9 combines with J gene TRBJ2-1, with D perhaps TRBD1 (6 bases). Germline CDR1 is SEHNR and CDR2 is FQNEAQ (reference sequence). V was pared by 4 bases and J by 5 bases, with 12 bases between. CDR3 length: 14 amino acids. CDR3 in DNA: TGTGCCAGCAGCTGGGGGCCCAGAAACAATGAGCAGTTCTTC. It codes for CASSWGPRNNEQFF.

The chain uses TRBV6-1 and TRBJ1-1; D remains ambiguous. The CDR3 is made up of 14 amino acids. CDR1 MNHNS and CDR2 SASEGT come from the germline V gene. V was trimmed by 2 bases and J by 3 bases, leaving 10 bases between them. Here the CDR3 DNA reads TGTGCCAGCAGTGAACGGAGTTACGACACTGAAGCTTTCTTT. Amino acid sequence: CASSERSYDTEAFF.

The rearrangement uses TRBV4-2 and TRBJ2-3; weak D call: TRBD1 (5 bases). The length of the CDR3 is 17 residues. Looked up from germline, CDR1 is LGHNA and CDR2 is YNFKEQ. V lost 1 base to trimming and J lost 5 bases, with 19 bases between them. In DNA, the CDR3 is TGTGCCAGCAGCCAAGGGAATCGTGCAGGGTCGGGAGATACGCAGTATTTT. Translating gives CASSQGNRAGSGDTQYF.

The V gene is TRBV6-5, the J gene TRBJ1-5; D not certain. Trimming left V 10 bases short and J 7 bases short, with 11 bases between. The germline V gene has CDR1 MNHEY and CDR2 SVGAGI. This CDR3 has 11 residues. CDR3 bases: TGTGCCACCGGGGTTTCCCAGCCCCAGCATTTT. Translated, it gives CATGVSQPQHF.

V usage is TRBV5-4 and J usage is TRBJ1-2; 7 nucleotides align to TRBD1. The trim removed 0 bases at V and 6 bases at J, leaving 14 bases unmatched. The CDR3 extends over 17 amino acids. Per the germline V gene, CDR1 is SGHNT and CDR2 is YYREEE (reference sequence). The CDR3 protein is CASSLGGYPNDRDGYTF. CDR3 in DNA: TGTGCCAGCAGCTTGGGGGGATATCCCAACGACAGGGATGGCTACACCTTC. The whole variable domain, filled in from reference TRBV5-4 and TRBJ1-2, reads ETGVTQSPTHLIKTRGQQVTLRCSSQSGHNTVSWYQQALGQGPQFIFQYYREEENGRGNFPPRFSGLQFPNYSSELNVNALELDDSALYLCASSLGGYPNDRDGYTFGSGTRLTVV.

The chain carries TRBV6-1 and TRBJ2-1; 8 positions agree with TRBD2. Germline assignment: CDR1 MNHNS and CDR2 SASEGT. The ends lost 2 bases at V and 15 bases at J; junction bases unmatched: 6. This CDR3 contains 12 residues. The CDR3 nucleotides read TGTGCCAGCAGTGAAACCGGGACTAGAACGTTCTTC. Protein sequence: CASSETGTRTFF.

In this sample, this clone turned up many times. The chain has TRBV6-1 and TRBJ1-6; 10 nucleotides agree with TRBD1. The V segment lost 3 bases and the J segment 11 bases; nucleotides outside the gene matches: 4. This CDR3 contains 14 residues. Germline values: CDR1 MNHNS, CDR2 SASEGT. CDR3 protein: CASSEGTGVTPLHF. The CDR3 bases are TGTGCCAGCAGTGAGGGGACAGGGGTAACACCCCTCCACTTT.

V is TRBV4-1 and J is TRBJ2-1; 9 bases line up with TRBD2. The germline V gene has CDR1 MGHRA and CDR2 YSYEKL. V lost 0 bases, J lost 15 bases, and 9 bases stayed unmatched. This CDR3 is built from 14 residues. In nucleotides, the CDR3 is TGCGCCAGCAGCCAAGATTCAGGGACTAGCATCCGGTTCTTC. This translates into CASSQDSGTSIRFF.

This chain uses TRBV7-9 with TRBJ1-1; D may be TRBD1 (6 bases). CDR1 is SEHNR, CDR2 FQNEAQ, per germline (reference sequence). The CDR3 length is 11 residues. Trimming took off 6 bases at V and 6 bases at J, with 8 bases between the two ends. The CDR3 region has the DNA TGTGCCAGCAGTACAGGGTCTGAAGCTTTCTTT. The encoded protein is CASSTGSEAFF. The full variable domain, its missing parts supplied by reference TRBV7-9 and TRBJ1-1, is DTGVSQNPRHKITKRGQNVTFRCDPISEHNRLYWYRQTLGQGPEFLTYFQNEAQLEKSRLLSDRFSAERPKGSFSTLEIQRTEQGDSAMYLCASSTGSEAFFGQGTRLTVV.

The genes are TRBV7-9 and TRBJ2-3, with TRBD2 identical over 13 bases. The ends lost 5 bases at V and 3 bases at J; junction bases unmatched: 11. Germline loops: CDR1 SEHNR, CDR2 FQNEAQ (reference sequence). The CDR3 length is 18 residues. The CDR3 bases are TGTGCCAGCAGCCCCCGGACTAGCGGGAGAATGTTTACAGATACGCAGTATTTT. Translated: CASSPRTSGRMFTDTQYF.